A selection of T cell receptor beta chains follows, all from one sample in a study of regulatory T cells in long-lasting Graves disease. One entry per CDR3 protein, called by TCRdb with MiXCR from the multiplex PCR reads. This table has around 460,000 distinct CDR3 sequences, approximately 22% appearing once. The sequenced sample was peripheral blood mononuclear cells (PBMCs), obtained when the disease was refractory, from a patient treated with antithyroid drugs. Receptor source: a female donor with Graves disease. The CDR3 runs from the conserved cysteine through the conserved F or W. The D gene is left open where the match is weak. Where a row states a size, it is once, few, many or the class of an expanded clone; other rows omit it.

clone_size: many
v_call: TRBV2
d_call: NA
j_call: TRBJ1-1
cdr3_aa: CASKWSANTEAFF
cdr3_nt: TGTGCCAGCAAGTGGTCCGCGAACACTGAAGCTTTCTTT

clone_size: many
v_call: TRBV12-3/TRBV12-4
d_call: NA
j_call: TRBJ1-2
cdr3_aa: CASSSRVGNGYTF
cdr3_nt: TGTGCCAGCAGTTCTAGGGTTGGGAATGGCTACACCTTC

clone_size: many
v_call: TRBV28
d_call: NA
j_call: TRBJ1-4
cdr3_aa: CASSATVGLGEKLFF
cdr3_nt: TGTGCCAGCAGTGCCACTGTGGGCTTAGGAGAAAAACTGTTTTTT

clone_size: many
v_call: TRBV20-1
d_call: NA
j_call: TRBJ2-5
cdr3_aa: CSASDPHVGGRETQYF
cdr3_nt: TGCAGTGCTAGTGATCCCCACGTAGGAGGGAGGGAGACCCAGTACTTC

clone_size: NA
v_call: TRBV7-9
d_call: NA
j_call: TRBJ2-7
cdr3_aa: CASSSKKFTGTAGDEQYF
cdr3_nt: TGTGCCAGCAGCTCCAAGAAATTTACCGGGACGGCGGGCGACGAGCAGTACTTC

clone_size: NA
v_call: TRBV20-1
d_call: NA
j_call: TRBJ1-1
cdr3_aa: CSAGGPGQPNTEAFF
cdr3_nt: TGCAGTGCCGGAGGTCCGGGACAACCGAACACTGAAGCTTTCTTT

clone_size: few
v_call: TRBV20-1
d_call: NA
j_call: TRBJ2-7
cdr3_aa: CSATFGGSYEQYF
cdr3_nt: TGCAGTGCTACCTTCGGGGGATCCTACGAGCAGTACTTC

clone_size: NA
v_call: TRBV24-1
d_call: NA
j_call: TRBJ1-4
cdr3_aa: CATSDNGGNEKLFF
cdr3_nt: TGTGCCACCAGTGATAACGGCGGGAATGAAAAACTGTTTTTT

clone_size: few
v_call: TRBV12-3/TRBV12-4
d_call: NA
j_call: TRBJ1-3
cdr3_aa: CASSFGHLSGNTIYF
cdr3_nt: TGTGCCAGCAGTTTCGGACACCTCTCTGGAAACACCATATATTTT

clone_size: many
v_call: TRBV2
d_call: NA
j_call: TRBJ1-5
cdr3_aa: CATTGRGQPQHF
cdr3_nt: TGTGCCACAACAGGGCGAGGCCAGCCCCAGCATTTT

clone_size: few
v_call: TRBV28
d_call: TRBD2
j_call: TRBJ2-4
cdr3_aa: CASSTGLGSTIQYF
cdr3_nt: TGTGCCAGCAGTACGGGACTAGGATCTACCATTCAGTACTTC

clone_size: NA
v_call: TRBV19
d_call: NA
j_call: TRBJ1-5
cdr3_aa: CASSGGLYSNQPQHF
cdr3_nt: TGTGCCAGTAGCGGGGGGTTGTATAGCAATCAGCCCCAGCATTTT

clone_size: few
v_call: TRBV7-9
d_call: NA
j_call: TRBJ2-6
cdr3_aa: CASSLVEGAGANVLTF
cdr3_nt: TGTGCCAGCAGCTTAGTAGAGGGGGCTGGGGCCAACGTCCTGACTTTC

clone_size: NA
v_call: TRBV12-3/TRBV12-4
d_call: NA
j_call: TRBJ1-5
cdr3_aa: CASSPPGSSNQPQHF
cdr3_nt: TGTGCCAGCAGTCCGCCGGGCTCAAGCAATCAGCCCCAGCATTTT

clone_size: NA
v_call: TRBV5-5
d_call: NA
j_call: TRBJ1-2
cdr3_aa: CASSSKYGYTF
cdr3_nt: TGTGCCAGCAGCTCGAAGTATGGCTACACCTTC

clone_size: many
v_call: TRBV6-1
d_call: TRBD1
j_call: TRBJ1-1
cdr3_aa: CASCSGQGGTEAFF
cdr3_nt: TGTGCCAGCTGCAGCGGACAGGGCGGGACTGAAGCTTTCTTT

clone_size: NA
v_call: TRBV3-1
d_call: NA
j_call: TRBJ1-4
cdr3_aa: CASTSSPGAKLFF
cdr3_nt: TGTGCCAGCACCTCTTCGCCCGGGGCCAAACTGTTTTTT

clone_size: many
v_call: TRBV20-1
d_call: NA
j_call: TRBJ2-1
cdr3_aa: CSARHTVGDNEQFF
cdr3_nt: TGCAGTGCTAGACACACGGTTGGGGACAATGAGCAGTTCTTC

clone_size: few
v_call: TRBV6-5
d_call: TRBD1
j_call: TRBJ1-6
cdr3_aa: CASSFGRKGAGDSPLHF
cdr3_nt: TGTGCCAGCAGTTTCGGCCGCAAGGGGGCTGGGGATTCACCCCTCCACTTT

clone_size: few
v_call: TRBV5-1
d_call: NA
j_call: TRBJ2-6
cdr3_aa: CASKRGSGANVLTF
cdr3_nt: TGCGCCAGTAAACGGGGGTCTGGGGCCAACGTCCTGACTTTC

clone_size: many
v_call: TRBV5-1
d_call: NA
j_call: TRBJ1-4
cdr3_aa: CASSAPGGEKLFF
cdr3_nt: TGCGCCAGCAGCGCACCCGGAGGTGAAAAACTGTTTTTT

clone_size: NA
v_call: TRBV14
d_call: TRBD1
j_call: TRBJ2-7
cdr3_aa: CASSQAGQGGTYEQYF
cdr3_nt: TGTGCCAGCAGCCAAGCCGGACAGGGGGGTACCTACGAGCAGTACTTC

clone_size: few
v_call: TRBV7-2
d_call: NA
j_call: TRBJ1-4
cdr3_aa: CASSFEGEKLFF
cdr3_nt: TGTGCCAGCAGCTTTGAGGGGGAAAAACTGTTTTTT

clone_size: few
v_call: TRBV5-6
d_call: NA
j_call: TRBJ2-7
cdr3_aa: CASSRTAYYEQYF
cdr3_nt: TGTGCCAGCAGCCGGACAGCCTACTACGAGCAGTACTTC

clone_size: many
v_call: TRBV11-2
d_call: NA
j_call: TRBJ1-1
cdr3_aa: CASSHTGAEAFF
cdr3_nt: TGTGCCAGCAGCCACACAGGTGCTGAAGCTTTCTTT

clone_size: few
v_call: TRBV6-2/TRBV6-3
d_call: TRBD2
j_call: TRBJ2-7
cdr3_aa: CASSRSGRSYEQYF
cdr3_nt: TGTGCCAGCAGCCGTAGCGGGAGGTCCTACGAGCAGTACTTC

clone_size: many
v_call: TRBV28
d_call: NA
j_call: TRBJ1-2
cdr3_aa: CASSLSRRQIYGYTF
cdr3_nt: TGTGCCAGCAGTTTGTCCCGTCGACAGATCTATGGCTACACCTTC

clone_size: many
v_call: TRBV20-1
d_call: TRBD1
j_call: TRBJ1-2
cdr3_aa: CSARDDGTANGYTF
cdr3_nt: TGCAGTGCTAGAGATGACGGGACAGCGAATGGCTACACCTTC

clone_size: few
v_call: TRBV20-1
d_call: TRBD1
j_call: TRBJ2-7
cdr3_aa: CSALSPGQKYEQYF
cdr3_nt: TGCAGTGCACTATCCCCGGGACAGAAATACGAGCAGTACTTC

clone_size: NA
v_call: TRBV11-2
d_call: NA
j_call: TRBJ2-1
cdr3_aa: CASSFGLSQFF
cdr3_nt: TGTGCCAGCAGCTTTGGGCTATCGCAGTTCTTC

clone_size: many
v_call: TRBV7-2
d_call: TRBD2
j_call: TRBJ2-7
cdr3_aa: CASSLVGSGGAWYEQYF
cdr3_nt: TGTGCCAGCAGCTTAGTAGGTAGCGGGGGGGCTTGGTACGAGCAGTACTTC

clone_size: many
v_call: TRBV12-3/TRBV12-4
d_call: TRBD2
j_call: TRBJ2-5
cdr3_aa: CASSSGTSGQETQYF
cdr3_nt: TGTGCCAGCAGCTCCGGGACTAGCGGACAAGAGACCCAGTACTTC

clone_size: many
v_call: TRBV7-2
d_call: TRBD1
j_call: TRBJ1-2
cdr3_aa: CASSLGTGGDGYTF
cdr3_nt: TGTGCCAGCAGTTTAGGGACAGGCGGAGACGGCTACACCTTC

clone_size: many
v_call: TRBV28
d_call: NA
j_call: TRBJ2-7
cdr3_aa: CASSHSRDVTYEQYF
cdr3_nt: TGTGCCAGCAGCCACTCCCGGGACGTGACCTACGAGCAGTACTTC

clone_size: few
v_call: TRBV3-1
d_call: NA
j_call: TRBJ1-2
cdr3_aa: CASSQDSRLNGYTF
cdr3_nt: TGTGCCAGCAGCCAAGATAGCCGACTGAATGGCTACACCTTC

clone_size: few
v_call: TRBV10-3
d_call: NA
j_call: TRBJ2-4
cdr3_aa: CAIGAVAGAKNIQYF
cdr3_nt: TGTGCCATTGGTGCAGTGGCCGGAGCCAAAAACATTCAGTACTTC

clone_size: many
v_call: TRBV6-1
d_call: TRBD1
j_call: TRBJ2-5
cdr3_aa: CASSSTGWTGQETQYF
cdr3_nt: TGTGCCAGCAGCTCCACCGGCTGGACAGGACAAGAGACCCAGTACTTC

clone_size: NA
v_call: TRBV9
d_call: NA
j_call: TRBJ1-1
cdr3_aa: CASSAGKNTEAFF
cdr3_nt: TGTGCCAGCAGCGCTGGGAAGAACACTGAAGCTTTCTTT

clone_size: few
v_call: TRBV7-9
d_call: TRBD1
j_call: TRBJ2-4
cdr3_aa: CASSLDRGENIQYF
cdr3_nt: TGTGCCAGCAGCTTAGACAGGGGGGAAAACATTCAGTACTTC

clone_size: few
v_call: TRBV20-1
d_call: NA
j_call: TRBJ1-5
cdr3_aa: CSARGSAQGINQPQHF
cdr3_nt: TGCAGTGCTAGAGGCAGCGCTCAGGGGATCAATCAGCCCCAGCATTTT

clone_size: NA
v_call: TRBV19
d_call: TRBD1
j_call: TRBJ2-2
cdr3_aa: CASTTSGTVTGELFF
cdr3_nt: TGTGCCAGTACCACTTCCGGGACAGTCACCGGGGAGCTGTTTTTT

clone_size: many
v_call: TRBV2
d_call: TRBD1
j_call: TRBJ2-6
cdr3_aa: CASRAQGAGPGANVLTF
cdr3_nt: TGTGCCAGCAGGGCACAGGGGGCGGGACCGGGGGCCAACGTCCTGACTTTC

clone_size: NA
v_call: TRBV6-2/TRBV6-3
d_call: NA
j_call: TRBJ1-2
cdr3_aa: CASSLAQQRSNYGYTF
cdr3_nt: TGTGCCAGCAGCTTGGCCCAACAGAGATCTAACTATGGCTACACCTTC

clone_size: many
v_call: TRBV28
d_call: NA
j_call: TRBJ1-4
cdr3_aa: CASSFGGGATNEKLFF
cdr3_nt: TGTGCCAGCAGTTTTGGGGGGGGGGCAACTAATGAAAAACTGTTTTTT

clone_size: NA
v_call: TRBV6-1
d_call: NA
j_call: TRBJ2-1
cdr3_aa: CASKRANEQFF
cdr3_nt: TGTGCCAGCAAGCGGGCTAATGAGCAGTTCTTC

clone_size: NA
v_call: TRBV12-3/TRBV12-4
d_call: NA
j_call: TRBJ1-2
cdr3_aa: CASSLPLPSGYTF
cdr3_nt: TGTGCCAGCAGTTTACCCCTCCCTAGCGGCTACACCTTC

clone_size: few
v_call: TRBV7-2
d_call: NA
j_call: TRBJ2-7
cdr3_aa: CASSFGSSSYEQYF
cdr3_nt: TGTGCCAGCAGCTTTGGCAGTAGCTCCTACGAGCAGTACTTC

clone_size: many
v_call: TRBV6-1
d_call: TRBD1
j_call: TRBJ2-7
cdr3_aa: CASSPGQISYEQYF
cdr3_nt: TGTGCCAGCAGTCCGGGACAGATCTCCTACGAGCAGTACTTC

clone_size: many
v_call: TRBV6-1
d_call: TRBD2
j_call: TRBJ2-7
cdr3_aa: CASSPSGRGYEQYF
cdr3_nt: TGCGCCAGCAGCCCTAGCGGGAGGGGCTACGAGCAGTACTTC

clone_size: few
v_call: TRBV6-2/TRBV6-3
d_call: TRBD2
j_call: TRBJ2-7
cdr3_aa: CASSRWPLSGRAVYEQYF
cdr3_nt: TGTGCCAGCAGTCGGTGGCCCCTTAGCGGGAGGGCGGTGTACGAGCAGTACTTC

clone_size: many
v_call: TRBV28
d_call: NA
j_call: TRBJ1-2
cdr3_aa: CASSLPGGSGLRYGYTF
cdr3_nt: TGTGCCAGCAGTCTACCGGGGGGCAGCGGCCTGCGGTATGGCTACACCTTC

clone_size: NA
v_call: TRBV7-3
d_call: TRBD2
j_call: TRBJ2-1
cdr3_aa: CASSSLAGVANEQFF
cdr3_nt: TGTGCCAGCAGCTCACTAGCGGGAGTGGCAAATGAGCAGTTCTTC